This T cell receptor (beta chain) was recovered during a study of cytomegalovirus exposure and HLA in healthy donors. Overall study results and limits: Most TCR sequences were rare, but some public TCRs occurred in many donors. Most subjects had HLA-A and HLA-B alleles reportedly predicted accurately by TCR beta sequences. Sequencing likely produced, as an artifact, a cluster of highly shared sequence variants. Later analysis identified a missense DCLRE1C variant that was linked to TCR beta V- and J-gene trimming.

Trimming left V 2 bases short and J 3 bases short, with 14 bases between. This CDR3 has 16 residues. Germline CDR1 reads MNHEY; CDR2 reads SMNVEV (reference sequence). Comment on this clone: What it binds is unknown.

The PCR used 60 Vbeta and 13 Jbeta primers. The assay was immunoSEQ multiplex PCR, and TCRdb's table has in-frame clones only and misses some. The sample carries tens of thousands of clones, under 85% recorded once. The chain carries TRBV27 and TRBJ2-1; D is perhaps TRBD2 (6 bases). The sequence came from a man in his fifties or sixties in good health and CMV-seropositive. The sample consisted of PBMCs. CDR3 residues: CASSLGRVSGYNEQFF. The DNA for the CDR3 is TGTGCCAGCAGTTTAGGGAGAGTTAGCGGCTACAATGAGCAGTTCTTC.